This T cell receptor (beta chain) was sequenced during a study of memory CD8 T cells in hepatitis C reinfection listed by TCRdb under 2017. The study in broad terms: Among the donors, a few cleared two back-to-back HCV infections on their own, whereas two got rid of a primary infection but ended up chronically infected after reinfection. A case counted as HCV reinfection when an HCV RNA test came back positive after two negative tests taken at least 60 days apart. Late or post reinfection samples were obtained 12 to 24 weeks after detection of reinfection. The TCR beta repertoire of virus-specific CD8 T cells was tracked longitudinally in roughly five donors across an HCV reinfection episode. About five reinfection cases with stored pre-reinfection samples were identified between the late 2000s and the early 2010s. Participants who had resolved a prior HCV infection were followed every 3 months in the reinfection study.

As concerns this clone: What this receptor recognizes is not known. Nothing much larger sits one base from this clone, and base qualities are not available.

V and J lose 10 bases and 1 base, and a span of 8 bases separates them. The germline V gene (reference sequence) gives CDR1 as MNHEY and CDR2 as SMNVEV. The CDR3 sequence holds 13 residues, the cysteine and phenylalanine included. Kept here is only the CDR3 DNA, which spans 39 bases and is read in frame from base 1. The paper as a whole reports these results and caveats: With only a handful of donors, the study could not reach definitive conclusions about public clonotypes linked to secondary clearance.

Receptor libraries were prepared by the immunoSEQ multiplex PCR assay. Genomic DNA was pulled from the sorted cells, and the automated high-throughput method of Adaptive Biotechnologies was used to sequence the TCR beta V, D and J regions. A two-step, bias-controlled multiplex PCR was used to amplify CDR3 regions. An Illumina instrument was used to sequence the amplified TCR beta libraries. The authors processed their data as follows. The demultiplexed reads were processed to cut down on amplification and sequencing bias, and the IMGT database was used to assign CDR3 sequences to gene families. ImmunoSEQ software version 2.0 was used to analyze repertoire data. Clonotype lists were filtered to remove out-of-frame sequences and sequences containing stop codons in the CDR3. Clonotypes with a frequency below 0.01% were excluded because such low-frequency clonotypes corresponded to less than one cell. Richness was calculated by dividing observed richness by input cell number, and evenness was calculated by dividing Shannon entropy by log observed richness. Repertoire diversity and similarity between time points were quantified using Simpson diversity and Morisita-Horn overlap indices. Clonotypes were sorted into dominant (>1%), sub-dominant (0.5-0.99%), low abundance (0.1-0.49%) or lowest abundance (<0.1%) groups. A germline index was derived by subtracting total nucleotide additions from total CDR3 length and dividing the result by total CDR3 length. This is the immuneACCESS table as TCRdb keeps it, with only in-frame sequences that have V and J called. A part of the clones is gone; compared with another copy, unresolved V genes explain less than half, and the rest is unexplained. V, J and clone size derive from that table, while D and trimming were established from the DNA sequence. This sample lists around 45,000 clones; about 91% were detected once. The ten most abundant clones make up around 0.7% of the sample.

The sample's time point label, in plain terms: late/post reinfection, 12 to 24 weeks after detection. TCR sequencing was performed on the sorted cells directly ex vivo, without any in vitro expansion beforehand. Donors were people who inject drugs enrolled in the Montreal Acute Hepatitis C Cohort Study (HEPCO) in Canada. Total naive CD8 T cells, sorted as viable CD3+ CD8+ CD45RO-, came from a couple of donors at all three reinfection time points as controls. Before sorting, cryopreserved peripheral blood mononuclear cells were thawed and used as the source for purifying CD8 T cells. CD8 T cells were enriched by negative selection with the MACS CD8+ T cell Isolation Kit. Cells were sorted on a BD FACSAria II sorter using FACSDiva software, and FlowJo was used for data analysis.

Source material: naive CD8+ T cells sorted from blood. The intended sense of this specimen's cell subset or site label: total naive CD8+CD45RO- T cells. This TCR came from a man aged 18 to 30 with hepatitis C virus infection. Rearrangement joined TRBV27 to TRBJ1-6; TRBD1 is possibly the D segment (5 matching bases). The DNA is as follows: TGTGCCACCGGGACTTCCTATAATTCACCCCTCCACTTT. This is translated as CATGTSYNSPLHF.